This T cell receptor (beta chain) was recovered during a study of Ad26.COV2.S vaccination and SARS-CoV-2 variants. The wider study: As a participant in COV1001, the donor was in the Ad26.COV2.S trial arm.

Assay used: immunoSEQ multiplex PCR; TCRdb lists only in-frame clones, some missing. The sample lists around 400,000 clones; 80% to 95% were seen once. Treatment specified: some 19 received Ad26.COV2.S at low or high dose, single or two shots; about 5 received placebo; per-sample allocation not given. After the first vaccine or placebo injection, samples were drawn on day 63. The vaccine delivered Wuhan-strain SARS-CoV-2 spike through an Ad26 vector. Germline trimming cut 4 bases from V and 1 base from J; bases unmatched to any gene: 0. The CDR3 length is 13 residues. Per the germline V gene, CDR1 is SGHDN and CDR2 is FVKESK.

This chain uses TRBV14 with TRBJ1-2; 7 bases align to TRBD1. The receptor's source is a person between 18 and 59 years old who received the Ad26.COV2.S COVID-19 vaccine or a placebo. Sequences were derived from peripheral blood, sampled in a trial of Ad26.COV2.S vaccine versus placebo. The CDR3 DNA sequence: TGTGCCAGCAGCCGGGACAGTAACTATGGCTACACCTTC. It codes for CASSRDSNYGYTF.